The next 14 T cell receptor beta chains were all read from a single sample in a study of early T cells in non-severe SARS-CoV-2 infection. In TCRdb, the 5' RACE reads were re-called with MiXCR into one record per CDR3 protein. The repertoire holds some 71,000 distinct CDR3 sequences, with approximately 12% as singletons. Sequencing used whole blood. These receptors were obtained from an adult who was a healthcare worker with PCR-confirmed SARS-CoV-2 infection or an uninfected control (not recorded which).

The chain has TRBV6-6 and TRBJ2-2, with unresolved D. Germline V gene data show CDR1 as MNHNY and CDR2 as SVGAGI (reference sequence). The length of the CDR3 is 15 residues. V lost 0 bases to trimming and J lost 2 bases, with 7 bases between them. CDR3 nucleotides: TGTGCCAGCAGTTACTCGCGTCAAAACACCGGGGAGCTGTTTTTT. It translates to CASSYSRQNTGELFF.

In this sample, this clonotype turned up many times. The CDR3, as DNA: TGTGCCAGCAGCCGGGACACGAGCTCCTACAATGAGCAGTTCTTC. This gives the protein CASSRDTSSYNEQFF. The chain couples TRBV5-5 to TRBJ2-1, with a tentative D call TRBD1 (6 bases). The V end lost 4 bases, the J end lost 0 bases, and 11 bases lay between the germline ends. The CDR3 covers 15 residues. Germline V lookup: CDR1 SGHKS, CDR2 YYEKEE (reference sequence).

At least ten counts were recorded for this clonotype. This chain joins TRBV5-1 and TRBJ2-7; TRBD2 aligns across 11 bases. Germline CDR1 reads SGHRS; CDR2 reads YFSETQ. The J segment lost 0 bases and the V segment lost 3 bases, leaving 2 bases of the junction unmatched. CDR3 length equals 15 residues. CDR3 coding DNA: TGCGCCAGCAGCTCGGGACTAGCGGTCTCCTACGAGCAGTACTTC. It translates to CASSSGLAVSYEQYF.

This clonotype showed up many times. J is TRBJ2-2 and V is TRBV7-6, with TRBD1 as a possible D gene (6 bases). In germline, CDR1 is SGHVS, CDR2 FNYEAQ. V lost 5 bases, J lost 7 bases, and 17 bases lay in between. The CDR3 runs 15 residues. CDR3: CASSPWGQADGELFF. The CDR3 nucleotides are TGTGCCAGCAGCCCATGGGGGCAGGCGGACGGGGAGCTGTTTTTT.

This clonotype came up a few times. The genes are TRBV7-6 and TRBJ1-2; 8 bases map to TRBD1. CDR3 length: 15 residues. Per germline, CDR1 SGHVS and CDR2 FNYEAQ. J lost 5 bases, V lost 6 bases, and 11 bases had no gene match. In DNA form, the CDR3 reads TGTGCCAGCAGTCCCGGGACAGGCGAAACTTATGGCTACACCTTC. Protein: CASSPGTGETYGYTF.

This clonotype has a single count. The junction differs from germline at one of its ends, possibly a read error. The V gene is TRBV5-4, the J gene TRBJ2-5; TRBD2 agrees at 9 bases. The CDR3 is made up of 16 amino acids. CDR1 is SGHNT, CDR2 YYREEE, per germline (reference sequence). Written as DNA, the CDR3 is TGTGCCGGCAGCTTGGAATCTAGCGGGAATCCAGAGACCCAGTACTTC. Protein: CAGSLESSGNPETQYF. Complete variable domain (other parts from reference TRBV5-4 and TRBJ2-5): ETGVTQSPTHLIKTRGQQVTLRCSSQSGHNTVSWYQQALGQGPQFIFQYYREEENGRGNFPPRFSGLQFPNYSSELNVNALELDDSALYLCAGSLESSGNPETQYFGPGTRLLVL.

To note about this clonotype: A much larger clone lies a single base off, so this may be a read error. The chain couples TRBV30 to TRBJ2-2; D not resolved. The CDR3 length is 12 residues. Germline values: CDR1 GTSNPN, CDR2 SVGIG (reference sequence). V was shortened by 0 bases and J by 9 bases, with 8 bases between the two germline ends. CDR3 in amino acids: CAWSVHNWELFF. The CDR3 DNA reads TGTGCCTGGAGTGTACATAACTGGGAGCTGTTTTTT.

This clonotype was found a few times. The rearrangement joins TRBV5-4 to TRBJ2-3; 7 bases align to TRBD2. The CDR3 runs to 16 residues. CDR1 is SGHNT and CDR2 is YYREEE in the germline V gene (reference sequence). The trim removed 2 bases at V and 5 bases at J, leaving 11 bases unmatched. The CDR3 DNA follows: TGTGCCAGCAGCTTTAAACAGCCCGTAGCGGGAGATACGCAGTATTTT. This sequence encodes CASSFKQPVAGDTQYF.

This clonotype was seen more than once but under ten times. CDR3 nucleotide sequence: TGCAGTGCTAGTCTATCTGGAAACACCATATATTTT. This codes for CSASLSGNTIYF. The chain joins TRBV20-1 to TRBJ1-3; D remains ambiguous. This CDR3 region has 12 residues. The V end was cut by 3 bases, the J end by 1 base, with 4 bases between. Germline assignment: CDR1 DFQATT and CDR2 SNEGSKA (reference sequence).

A few counts support this clonotype. J is TRBJ1-2 and V is TRBV28; TRBD1 might be the D (6 bases). Trimming shortened V by 11 bases and J by 7 bases, and 14 bases separated the two germline ends. Germline CDR1 and CDR2: MDHEN and SYDVKM. This CDR3 contains 11 residues. For the CDR3, the DNA is TGTGCCTCAGGGGCAATACGTGGCTACACCTTC. It is translated as CASGAIRGYTF.

On this clonotype: This sequence may be a read error, since a much larger clone differs from it by one base. The chain couples TRBV7-9 to TRBJ2-3; D is unresolved. Germline loops: CDR1 SEHNR, CDR2 FQNEAQ (reference sequence). This CDR3 spans 13 amino acids. Here the CDR3 reads CASSRKSTDTLYF. The DNA for the CDR3 is TGTGCCAGCAGCCGGAAAAGCACAGATACGCTGTATTTT.

This clonotype was counted ten times or more. The chain joins TRBV6-2 or TRBV6-3 to TRBJ1-1; a weak D match, TRBD1 (6 bases). The germline V and J ends were trimmed by 6 bases and 8 bases, with 13 bases remaining between them. CDR3 length: 12 amino acids. Germline V gene data show CDR1 as MNHEY and CDR2 as SVGEGT. Here the CDR3 DNA reads TGTGCCAGCAGCGAACAGGGACCAGAAGCTTTCTTT. Translated, it gives CASSEQGPEAFF.

This clonotype turned up a few times. This chain links TRBV7-9 with TRBJ2-3, with 12 bases identical to TRBD2. Unmatched junction bases numbered 5, after V lost 5 bases and J lost 5 bases. This CDR3 spans 15 amino acids. Looked up from germline, CDR1 is SEHNR and CDR2 is FQNEAQ (reference sequence). The CDR3 bases are TGTGCCAGCAGCCAAGCGACTAGCGGGGGAGATACGCAGTATTTT. Residues: CASSQATSGGDTQYF.

The chain couples TRBV5-1 to TRBJ2-5, with TRBD1 matching 9 bases. The ends lost 2 bases at V and 4 bases at J; junction bases unmatched: 3. From germline, CDR1 is SGHRS and CDR2 YFSETQ. The CDR3 is 14 residues long. CDR3 in amino acids: CASSFGTGLETQYF. DNA for the CDR3: TGCGCCAGCAGCTTTGGGACAGGGTTAGAGACCCAGTACTTC.